The rows below give T cell receptor beta chains drawn from one sample of a study of CD8+CD57+ T cells in acquired aplastic anemia. TCRdb used MiXCR to reprocess the reads, holding one entry per CDR3 protein. The sample lists over 40,000 distinct CDR3 sequences; approximately 72% were seen once. The source material was sorted CD4+, CD8+, or CD8+CD57+ T cells (not recorded which) from PBMCs. These receptors were collected from a human donor in good health, serving as a control. Each CDR3 is given with its conserved first and last residue. The D gene is left open where the match is weak. A row's size may be missing; if present it is once, few, many or a size class.

clone size,V gene,D gene,J gene,CDR3 DNA,CDR3 protein
medium-sized,TRBV7-9,TRBD1,TRBJ1-1,TGTGCCAGCAGCTTTTCGACAGGGGAAAATGAAGCTTTCTTT,CASSFSTGENEAFF
many,TRBV6-5,TRBD1,TRBJ2-6,TGTGCCAGCAGTTACACAGGGGGCTCTGGGGCCAACGTCCTGACTTTC,CASSYTGGSGANVLTF
.,TRBV20-1,.,TRBJ2-5,TGCAGTGCTAGCTTGGGAGAGACCCAGTACTTC,CSASLGETQYF
.,TRBV10-3,.,TRBJ1-2,TGTGCCATCAGTGAGTCTCAGGAAAGCTATGGCTACACCTTC,CAISESQESYGYTF
.,TRBV5-3,.,TRBJ2-2,TGTGCCAGTATACCTCAGGGCCGTCTTGACAGGGAGCTGTTTTTT,CASIPQGRLDRELFF
.,TRBV20-1,TRBD2,TRBJ2-5,TGCAGTGCTAGAAGGGAGGGAGAGACCCAGTACTTC,CSARREGETQYF
.,TRBV7-9,.,TRBJ2-2,TGTCCCAGCAGCTTAGCGGCGAACACCGGGGAGCTGTTTTTT,CPSSLAANTGELFF
.,TRBV10-3,.,TRBJ2-3,TGTGCCATCAGTGTGGAGGGGTTCACAGATACGCAGTATTTT,CAISVEGFTDTQYF
.,TRBV2,TRBD1,TRBJ1-2,TGTGCCAGCAGTTACGGGACAGACCTAAACTATGGCTACACCTTC,CASSYGTDLNYGYTF
.,TRBV20-1,.,TRBJ2-7,TGCAGTGCTAGAGAGGGGGCACAGGACCACGAGCAGTACTTC,CSAREGAQDHEQYF
few,TRBV29-1,TRBD1,TRBJ2-7,TGCAGCGTTTCTCGGGACAGGGTAAAGCAGTACTTC,CSVSRDRVKQYF